The T cell receptor beta chain under discussion was sequenced for a study of cytomegalovirus exposure and HLA in healthy donors. General study results and limits: An analysis was carried out at a later point. It showed that HLA-associated TCR beta chains were more clonally expanded than equally common non-associated chains.

This clone was counted a few times. What it binds is not known. 13 Jbeta primers and 60 Vbeta primers were used for the PCR. Sequencing used immunoSEQ multiplex PCR; TCRdb keeps in-frame clones, though not all of them. The table lists some 89,000 clones, roughly 85% of them singletons, with 6.5% to 8.5% in the top ten. This CDR3 contains 16 residues. CDR1 and CDR2 from the germline V gene are LGHNA and YNFKEQ. With V trimmed by 0 bases and J by 5 bases, 6 bases remained unmatched. Sequenced material: PBMCs. The V call is TRBV4-2, the J call TRBJ1-1; TRBD1 matches 10 bases. The source is a man aged 40-49 years in good health and CMV-seropositive. CDR3: CASSQEFGQGGTEAFF. In DNA form, the CDR3 reads TGTGCCAGCAGCCAAGAATTCGGACAGGGGGGAACTGAAGCTTTCTTT.